The rows below give T cell receptor beta chains drawn from one sample of a study of cytomegalovirus exposure and HLA in healthy donors. Assay: immunoSEQ multiplex PCR; the TCRdb copy retains only in-frame clones and omits some. This sample carries around 160,000 clones, 80% to 85% of them seen once, and the ten largest clones take roughly a tenth. The sequencing sample was made of PBMCs. The origin of the receptors is a young man in good health and CMV-seropositive. Both conserved end residues are part of each CDR3. The order of the fields is J gene, V gene, clone size, D gene, CDR3 protein, CDR3 DNA. The D gene is left open where the match is weak. The size field is filled for only some rows; it gives once, few, many or a size class.

TRBJ2-1 | TRBV6-1 | few | TRBD2 | CASSEGLAGGLGEQFF | TGTGCCAGCAGTGAAGGACTAGCGGGGGGGCTGGGTGAGCAGTTCTTC
TRBJ2-7 | TRBV9 | - | - | CASSPRDKSSYEQYF | TGTGCCAGCAGCCCACGGGACAAATCATCCTACGAGCAGTACTTC
TRBJ1-1 | TRBV18 | few | TRBD1 | CASSPRGDRGLTEAFF | TGTGCCAGCTCACCCCGAGGGGACAGGGGTCTCACTGAAGCTTTCTTT
TRBJ2-3 | TRBV7-3 | - | - | CASRAADTQYF | TGTGCCAGCAGGGCGGCAGATACGCAGTATTTT
TRBJ2-2 | TRBV7-3 | - | TRBD1 | CASSLTVQGVGGELFF | TGTGCCAGCAGCTTAACGGTGCAGGGGGTAGGCGGGGAGCTGTTTTTT
TRBJ2-6 | TRBV25-1 | - | TRBD1 | CASSGTAISGANVLTF | TGTGCCAGCAGCGGGACAGCGATCTCTGGGGCCAACGTCCTGACTTTC
TRBJ1-2 | TRBV30 | few | - | CAWRSGPTGYTF | TGTGCCTGGAGGTCAGGTCCTACGGGCTACACCTTC
TRBJ2-7 | TRBV11-2 | - | TRBD1 | CASSPDRGHYEQYF | TGTGCCAGCAGCCCCGACAGGGGGCACTACGAGCAGTACTTC
TRBJ2-3 | TRBV9 | - | - | CASSVGVSAEPRDTQYF | TGTGCCAGCAGCGTAGGAGTGAGCGCCGAACCCAGAGATACGCAGTATTTT
TRBJ2-2 | TRBV7-9 | - | TRBD2 | CASSLGLENTGELFF | TGTGCCAGCAGCCTCGGACTAGAAAACACCGGGGAGCTGTTTTTT
TRBJ2-4 | TRBV15 | - | - | CATSGGGTRNIQYF | TGTGCCACCAGCGGGGGGGGCACCAGAAACATTCAGTACTTC
TRBJ2-7 | TRBV18 | few | - | CASSPPTAYEQYF | TGTGCCAGCTCACCACCGACTGCCTACGAGCAGTACTTC
TRBJ2-1 | TRBV7-9 | - | - | CASSLLGPGTLTANNEQFF | TGTGCCAGCAGCCTACTTGGCCCAGGGACATTAACAGCGAACAATGAGCAGTTCTTC
TRBJ1-6 | TRBV4-3 | - | TRBD1 | CASSQDQGQGNSPLHF | TGCGCCAGCAGCCAAGATCAAGGACAGGGCAATTCACCCCTCCACTTT
TRBJ1-1 | TRBV5-4 | - | TRBD1 | CASSLVQGGPEAFF | TGTGCCAGCAGCTTGGTACAGGGGGGTCCCGAAGCTTTCTTT
TRBJ2-1 | TRBV6-1 | - | TRBD2 | CASSEGAGARNEQFF | TGTGCCAGCAGTGAAGGAGCGGGGGCCAGGAATGAGCAGTTCTTC
TRBJ1-2 | TRBV6-5 | - | - | CASSPHGGANYGYTF | TGTGCCAGCAGTCCGCACGGAGGGGCTAACTATGGCTACACCTTC
TRBJ2-7 | TRBV30 | once | TRBD2 | CAWSRASGGWEQYF | TGTGCCTGGAGTCGGGCTAGCGGGGGTTGGGAGCAGTACTTC
TRBJ2-1 | TRBV6-5 | - | - | CASSYLNEQFF | TGTGCCAGCAGTTATCTCAATGAGCAGTTCTTC
TRBJ2-7 | TRBV28 | - | TRBD1 | CASSPTGDSYEQYF | TGTGCCAGCAGTCCTACAGGGGACTCCTACGAGCAGTACTTC
TRBJ1-5 | TRBV9 | - | - | CASSVDGGEQPQHF | TGTGCCAGCAGCGTAGATGGAGGGGAACAGCCCCAGCATTTT
TRBJ2-7 | TRBV6-4 | - | - | CASSELAGYEQYF | TGTGCCAGCAGTGAACTGGCGGGATACGAGCAGTACTTC
TRBJ2-1 | TRBV7-7 | once | TRBD2 | CASSLSGTSVDNEQFF | TGTGCTAGCAGCTTGTCCGGGACTAGCGTTGACAATGAGCAGTTCTTC
TRBJ2-3 | TRBV25-1 | - | TRBD1 | CASEHRDRGTDTQYF | TGTGCCAGTGAACACCGGGACAGGGGTACAGATACGCAGTATTTT
TRBJ2-3 | TRBV7-3 | - | TRBD2 | CASSRSGLSTDTQYF | TGTGCCAGCAGCCGTAGCGGGTTGAGCACAGATACGCAGTATTTT
TRBJ1-4 | TRBV19 | - | TRBD1 | CASRDSNEKLFF | TGTGCCAGCCGGGACAGTAATGAAAAACTGTTTTTT
TRBJ2-7 | TRBV6-6 | - | - | CASSLREKDYEQYF | TGTGCCAGCAGTCTCAGGGAAAAGGACTACGAGCAGTACTTC
TRBJ2-5 | TRBV11-2 | - | - | CASSLGNSQETQYF | TGTGCCAGCAGCTTAGGCAACAGTCAAGAGACCCAGTACTTC